This T cell receptor beta chain was captured in a study of blood T cell repertoires in COVID-19. This table comes from immunoSEQ multiplex PCR, and its TCRdb copy is limited to in-frame clones, with some not included. In the table there are 250,000 to 350,000 clones, about 92% of which are singletons. This TCR was recovered from a man aged 55 to 70 who had recovered from COVID-19. Sequencing input: PBMCs or T cells enriched from blood (not recorded which).

CDR3 amino acids: CASSIDRGAYGYTF. The CDR3 DNA reads as TGTGCCAGTAGCATCGACAGGGGGGCCTATGGCTACACCTTC. J is TRBJ1-2 and V is TRBV19; 9 bases fit TRBD1. This CDR3 comprises 14 residues. Trimming removed 6 bases from V and 4 bases from J; junction bases left unmatched: 6. CDR1 is LNHDA and CDR2 is SQIVND in the germline V gene (reference sequence).